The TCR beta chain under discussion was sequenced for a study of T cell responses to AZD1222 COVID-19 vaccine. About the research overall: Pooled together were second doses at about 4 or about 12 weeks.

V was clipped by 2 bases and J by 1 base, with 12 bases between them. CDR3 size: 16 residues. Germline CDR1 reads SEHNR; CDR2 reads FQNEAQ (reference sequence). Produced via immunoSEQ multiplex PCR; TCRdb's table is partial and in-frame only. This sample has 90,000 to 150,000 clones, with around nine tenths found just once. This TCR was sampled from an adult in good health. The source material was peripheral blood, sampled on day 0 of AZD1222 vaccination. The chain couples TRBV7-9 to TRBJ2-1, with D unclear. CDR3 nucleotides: TGTGCCAGCAGCTTAATGAGGCAGCCGTCCTACAATGAGCAGTTCTTC. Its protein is CASSLMRQPSYNEQFF.